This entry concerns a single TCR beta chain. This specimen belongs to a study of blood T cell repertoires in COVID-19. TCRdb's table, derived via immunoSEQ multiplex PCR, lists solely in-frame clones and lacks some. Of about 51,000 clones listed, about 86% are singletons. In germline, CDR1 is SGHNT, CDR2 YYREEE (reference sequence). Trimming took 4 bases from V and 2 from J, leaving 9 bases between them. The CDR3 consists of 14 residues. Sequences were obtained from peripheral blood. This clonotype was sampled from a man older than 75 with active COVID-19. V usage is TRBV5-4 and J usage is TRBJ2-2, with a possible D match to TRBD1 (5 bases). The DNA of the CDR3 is TGTGCCAGCAGCCTCGACAGAAACACCGGGGAGCTGTTTTTT. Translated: CASSLDRNTGELFF. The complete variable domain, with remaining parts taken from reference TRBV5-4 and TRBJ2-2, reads ETGVTQSPTHLIKTRGQQVTLRCSSQSGHNTVSWYQQALGQGPQFIFQYYREEENGRGNFPPRFSGLQFPNYSSELNVNALELDDSALYLCASSLDRNTGELFFGEGSRLTVL.